The clone carrying this T cell receptor beta chain was detected a few times. The germline V gene has CDR1 MGHRA and CDR2 YSYEKL. The CDR3 spans 14 residues. V was cut by 4 bases and J by 2 bases, with 11 bases left in between. TCRdb fed the 5' RACE reads into MiXCR, producing one record per CDR3 protein. The data show about 55,000 distinct CDR3 sequences, with about 27% seen just once and roughly 44% held by the top ten. These data come from a study of T-cell memory formation after mild COVID-19. The TCR originated in a man younger than 35 who had mild COVID-19 (a few samples of this study predate the infection). Cell type and time point are not known. Sequencing was performed on PBMCs or a T cell subset sorted from them (not recorded which). The chain recombines TRBV4-1 with TRBJ2-5, with TRBD2 as a possible D gene (6 bases). The CDR3 region has the DNA TGCGCCAGCAGCCCCCGGGACTGGCAAGAGACCCAGTACTTC. It yields the protein CASSPRDWQETQYF.